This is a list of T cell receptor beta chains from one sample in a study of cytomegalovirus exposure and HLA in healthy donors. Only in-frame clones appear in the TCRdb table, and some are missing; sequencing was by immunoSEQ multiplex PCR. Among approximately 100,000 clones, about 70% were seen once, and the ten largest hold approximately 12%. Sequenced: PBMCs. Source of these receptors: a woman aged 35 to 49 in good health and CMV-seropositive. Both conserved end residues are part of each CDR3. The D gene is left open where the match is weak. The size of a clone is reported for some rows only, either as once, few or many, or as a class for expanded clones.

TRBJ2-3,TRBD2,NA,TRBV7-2,TGTGCCAGCAGCTTAGTAAGCGGGGGGGGCACGGGTACGCAGTATTTT,CASSLVSGGGTGTQYF
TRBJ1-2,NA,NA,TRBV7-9,TGTGCCAGCAGCTTAGAATCCGTGCGGGGCTACACCTTC,CASSLESVRGYTF
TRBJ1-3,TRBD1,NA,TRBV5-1,TGCGCCAGCAGCATTATGGGACAGGGGGCGCATGGAAACACCATATATTTT,CASSIMGQGAHGNTIYF
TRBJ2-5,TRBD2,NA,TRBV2,TGTGCCAGCAGTGAATTAGCGGGGGGGCAAGAGACCCAGTACTTC,CASSELAGGQETQYF
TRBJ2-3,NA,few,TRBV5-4,TGTGCCAGCAGCTTGGAGGGGTTAACTAGCACAGATACGCAGTATTTT,CASSLEGLTSTDTQYF
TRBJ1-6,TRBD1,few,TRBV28,TGTGCCAGCAGTTTACGACCGGGGACAGTTTATAATTCACCCCTCCACTTT,CASSLRPGTVYNSPLHF
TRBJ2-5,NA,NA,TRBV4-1,TGCGCCAGCAGCCAAGACAGGGGCGAGACCCAGTACTTC,CASSQDRGETQYF
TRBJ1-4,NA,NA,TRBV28,TGTGCCAGCAGCCGACCGTTCGCGGGCAAAAAACTGTTTTTT,CASSRPFAGKKLFF
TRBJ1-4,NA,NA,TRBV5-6,TGTGCCAGCAGCTTGGGGCAGGGGGAAAAACTGTTTTTT,CASSLGQGEKLFF
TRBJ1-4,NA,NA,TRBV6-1,TGTGCCAGCAGTGCCCGGGACATAAATGAAAAACTGTTTTTT,CASSARDINEKLFF
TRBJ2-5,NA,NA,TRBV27,TGTGCCAGCAGTTTGGACTGGAGGGAGGAGACCCAGTACTTC,CASSLDWREETQYF
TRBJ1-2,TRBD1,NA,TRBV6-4,TGTGCCAGCAGCCGGACCGGACAGGGCTATGGCTACACCTTC,CASSRTGQGYGYTF
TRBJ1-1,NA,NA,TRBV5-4,TGTGCCAGCAGCTTGGACAGGGTCCGGACTGAAGCTTTCTTT,CASSLDRVRTEAFF
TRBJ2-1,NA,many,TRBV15,TGTGCCACCAGCAGAGACGGGGGCAATGAGCAGTTCTTC,CATSRDGGNEQFF
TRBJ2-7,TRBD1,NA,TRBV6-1,TGTGCCAGCAGTGACCAGGGGGCGGACGAGCAGTACTTC,CASSDQGADEQYF
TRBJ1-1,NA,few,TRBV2,TGTGCCAGCAGTACAGGGTCTAGGAACACTGAAGCTTTCTTT,CASSTGSRNTEAFF
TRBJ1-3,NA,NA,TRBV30,TGTGCCTGGAGTGTAGGGGTCCTCTCTGGAAACACCATATATTTT,CAWSVGVLSGNTIYF
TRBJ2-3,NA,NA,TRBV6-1,TGTGCCAGCGGGAGGCAGGGAAACACAGATACGCAGTATTTT,CASGRQGNTDTQYF
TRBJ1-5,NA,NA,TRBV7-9,TGTGCCAGCAGCTTAGGGGAGGTCCCCCAGCCCCAGCATTTT,CASSLGEVPQPQHF
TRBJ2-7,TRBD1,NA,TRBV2,TGTGCCTCGACAGGGTTCTACGAGCAGTACTTC,CASTGFYEQYF
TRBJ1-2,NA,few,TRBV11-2,TGTGCCAGCAGCACCCTGCGGCAGGGTAACTATGGCTACACCTTC,CASSTLRQGNYGYTF
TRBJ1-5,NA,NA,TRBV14,TGTGCCAGCAGCCACCAGGGTCTCCGGCCCCAGCATTTT,CASSHQGLRPQHF
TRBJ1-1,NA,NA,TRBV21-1,TGTGCCAGCAGCAACTTAGGGGGGGACACTGAAGCTTTCTTT,CASSNLGGDTEAFF
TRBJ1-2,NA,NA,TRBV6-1,TGTGCCAGCAGTTTCGGGGGGGTCGGCTATGGCTACACCTTC,CASSFGGVGYGYTF